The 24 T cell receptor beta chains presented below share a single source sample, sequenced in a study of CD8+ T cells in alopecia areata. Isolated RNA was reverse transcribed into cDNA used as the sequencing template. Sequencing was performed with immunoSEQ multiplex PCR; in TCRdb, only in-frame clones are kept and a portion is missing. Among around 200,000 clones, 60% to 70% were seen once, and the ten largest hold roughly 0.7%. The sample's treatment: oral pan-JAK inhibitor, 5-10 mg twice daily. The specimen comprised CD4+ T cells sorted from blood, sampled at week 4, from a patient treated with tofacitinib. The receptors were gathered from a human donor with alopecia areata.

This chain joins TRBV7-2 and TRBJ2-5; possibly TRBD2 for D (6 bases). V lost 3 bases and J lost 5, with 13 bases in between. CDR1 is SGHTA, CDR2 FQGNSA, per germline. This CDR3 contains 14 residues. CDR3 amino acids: CASSLTLAGETQYF. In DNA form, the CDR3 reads TGTGCCAGCAGCTTGACACTAGCTGGGGAGACCCAGTACTTC.

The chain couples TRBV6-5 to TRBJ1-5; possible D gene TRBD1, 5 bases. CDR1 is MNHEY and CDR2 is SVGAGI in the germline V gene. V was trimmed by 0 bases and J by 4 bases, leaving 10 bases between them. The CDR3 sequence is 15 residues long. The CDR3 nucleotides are TGTGCCAGCAGTTACTCGAGGGGAGGGAATCAGCCCCAGCATTTT. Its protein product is CASSYSRGGNQPQHF.

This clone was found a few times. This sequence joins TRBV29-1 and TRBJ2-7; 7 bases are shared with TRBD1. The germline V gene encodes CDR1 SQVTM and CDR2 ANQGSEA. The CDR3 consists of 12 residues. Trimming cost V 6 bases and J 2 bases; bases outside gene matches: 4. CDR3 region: CSVGDSTYEQYF. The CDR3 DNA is TGCAGCGTCGGGGACAGCACCTACGAGCAGTACTTC.

DNA for the CDR3: TGCAGCATCGCGGGCCCTCGGGACCGGGGGTCCTACGAGCAGTACTTC. Translated, it gives CSIAGPRDRGSYEQYF. The rearrangement uses TRBV29-1 and TRBJ2-7, with a weak D call TRBD2 (6 bases). The V gene lost 8 bases and the J gene lost 1 base, with 24 bases spanning the gap. The CDR3 totals 16 residues. The germline V gene has CDR1 SQVTM and CDR2 ANQGSEA.

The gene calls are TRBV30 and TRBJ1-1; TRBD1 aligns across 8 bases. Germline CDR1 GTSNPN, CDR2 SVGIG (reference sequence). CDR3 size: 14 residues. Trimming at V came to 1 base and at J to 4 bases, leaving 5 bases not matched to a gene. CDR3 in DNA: TGTGCCTGGAGTGACGGAGACAGGGGCACTGAAGCTTTCTTT. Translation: CAWSDGDRGTEAFF.

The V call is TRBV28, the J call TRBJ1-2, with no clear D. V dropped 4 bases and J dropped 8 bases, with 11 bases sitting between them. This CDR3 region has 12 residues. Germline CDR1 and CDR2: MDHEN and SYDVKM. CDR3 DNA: TGTGCCAGCAGTTATGGGCAATGGGGCTACACCTTC. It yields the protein CASSYGQWGYTF.

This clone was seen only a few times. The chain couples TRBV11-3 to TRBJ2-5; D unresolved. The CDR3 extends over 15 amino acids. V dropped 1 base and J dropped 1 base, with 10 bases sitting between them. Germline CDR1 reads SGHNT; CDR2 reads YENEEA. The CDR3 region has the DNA TGTGCCAGCAGCTTAGGGACCGAGAGCCAAGAGACCCAGTACTTC. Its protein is CASSLGTESQETQYF.

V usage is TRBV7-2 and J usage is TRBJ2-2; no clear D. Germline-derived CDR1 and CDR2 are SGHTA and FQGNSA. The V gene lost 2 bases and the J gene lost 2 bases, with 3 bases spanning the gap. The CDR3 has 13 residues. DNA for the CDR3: TGTGCCAGCAGCTTAATCAACACCGGGGAGCTGTTTTTT. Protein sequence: CASSLINTGELFF. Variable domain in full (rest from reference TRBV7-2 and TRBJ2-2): GAGVSQSPSNKVTEKGKDVELRCDPISGHTALYWYRQSLGQGLEFLIYFQGNSAPDKSGLPSDRFSAERTGGSVSTLTIQRTQQEDSAVYLCASSLINTGELFFGEGSRLTVL.

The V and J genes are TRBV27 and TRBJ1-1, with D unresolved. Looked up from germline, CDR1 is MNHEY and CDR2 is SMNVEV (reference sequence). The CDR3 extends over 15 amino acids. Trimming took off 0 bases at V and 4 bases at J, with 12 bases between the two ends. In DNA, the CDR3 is TGTGCCAGCAGTTTATCGAGGTCCCTGATCACTGAAGCTTTCTTT. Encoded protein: CASSLSRSLITEAFF.

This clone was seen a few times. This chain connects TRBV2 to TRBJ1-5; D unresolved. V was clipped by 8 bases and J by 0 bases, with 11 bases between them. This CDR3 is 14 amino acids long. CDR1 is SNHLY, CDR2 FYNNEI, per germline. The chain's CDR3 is CASASFDSNQPQHF. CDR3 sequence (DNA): TGTGCCAGCGCGAGCTTTGATAGCAATCAGCCCCAGCATTTT.

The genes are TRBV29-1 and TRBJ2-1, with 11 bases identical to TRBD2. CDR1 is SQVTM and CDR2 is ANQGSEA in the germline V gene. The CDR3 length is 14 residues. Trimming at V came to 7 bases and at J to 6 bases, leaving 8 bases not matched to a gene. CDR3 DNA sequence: TGCAGCGCAATTAGCGGGAGGGCCGGCAATGAGCAGTTCTTC. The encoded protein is CSAISGRAGNEQFF.

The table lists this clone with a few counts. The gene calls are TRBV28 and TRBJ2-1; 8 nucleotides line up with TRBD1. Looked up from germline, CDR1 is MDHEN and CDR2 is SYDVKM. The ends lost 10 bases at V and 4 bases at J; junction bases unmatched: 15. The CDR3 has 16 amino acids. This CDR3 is CATIVPQGASYNEQFF. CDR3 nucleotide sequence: TGTGCCACCATTGTCCCTCAGGGGGCCTCGTACAATGAGCAGTTCTTC.

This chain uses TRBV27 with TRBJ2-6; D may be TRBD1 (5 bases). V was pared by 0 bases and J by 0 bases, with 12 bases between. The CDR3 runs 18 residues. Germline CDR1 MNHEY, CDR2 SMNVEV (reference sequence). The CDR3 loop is CASSLSAGIFSGANVLTF. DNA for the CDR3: TGTGCCAGCAGTTTATCGGCAGGGATTTTCTCTGGGGCCAACGTCCTGACTTTC.

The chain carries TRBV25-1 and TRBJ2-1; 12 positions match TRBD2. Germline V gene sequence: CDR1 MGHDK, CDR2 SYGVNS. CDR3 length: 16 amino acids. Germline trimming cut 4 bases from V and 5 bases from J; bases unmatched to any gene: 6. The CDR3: CASSGYTSGRNNEQFF. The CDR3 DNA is TGTGCCAGCAGTGGTTACACTAGCGGGAGGAACAATGAGCAGTTCTTC.

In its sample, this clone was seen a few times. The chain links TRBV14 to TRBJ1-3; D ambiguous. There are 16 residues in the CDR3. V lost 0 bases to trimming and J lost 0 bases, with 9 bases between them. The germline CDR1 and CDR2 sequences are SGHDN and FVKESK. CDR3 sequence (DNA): TGTGCCAGCAGCCAAGATATTACAAGCTCTGGAAACACCATATATTTT. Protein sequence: CASSQDITSSGNTIYF.

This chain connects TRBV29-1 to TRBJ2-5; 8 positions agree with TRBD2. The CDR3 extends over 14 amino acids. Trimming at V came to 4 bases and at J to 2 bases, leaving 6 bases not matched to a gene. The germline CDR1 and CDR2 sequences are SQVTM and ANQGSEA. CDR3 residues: CSVASTSGQETQYF. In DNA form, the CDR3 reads TGCAGCGTTGCGAGCACTAGCGGACAAGAGACCCAGTACTTC.

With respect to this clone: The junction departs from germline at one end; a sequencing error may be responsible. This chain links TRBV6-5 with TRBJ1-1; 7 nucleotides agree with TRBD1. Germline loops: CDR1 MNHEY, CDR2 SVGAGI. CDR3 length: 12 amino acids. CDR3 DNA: TGTGCCATCAGTGGGCAGGGGGGTGAAGCTTTCTTT. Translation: CAISGQGGEAFF.

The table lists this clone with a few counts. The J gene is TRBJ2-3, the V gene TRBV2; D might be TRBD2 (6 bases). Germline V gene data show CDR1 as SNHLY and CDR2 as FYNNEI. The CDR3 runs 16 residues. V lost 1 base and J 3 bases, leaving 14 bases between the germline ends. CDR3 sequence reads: CASSEGVASATDTQYF. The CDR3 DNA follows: TGTGCCAGCAGTGAAGGGGTCGCTAGCGCTACAGATACGCAGTATTTT.

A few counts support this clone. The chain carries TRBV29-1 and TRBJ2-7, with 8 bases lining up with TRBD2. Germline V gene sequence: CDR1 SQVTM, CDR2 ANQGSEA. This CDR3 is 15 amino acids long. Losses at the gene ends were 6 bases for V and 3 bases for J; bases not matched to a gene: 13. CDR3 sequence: CSVRRSGSPDYEQYF. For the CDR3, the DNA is TGCAGCGTGAGGAGGAGCGGGAGCCCCGACTACGAGCAGTACTTC.

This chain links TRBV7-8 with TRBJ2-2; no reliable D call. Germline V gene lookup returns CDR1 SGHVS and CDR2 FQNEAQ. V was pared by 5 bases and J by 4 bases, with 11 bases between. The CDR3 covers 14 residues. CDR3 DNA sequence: TGTGCCAGCAGCGAGACTGGTGGCACCGGGGAGCTGTTTTTT. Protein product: CASSETGGTGELFF.

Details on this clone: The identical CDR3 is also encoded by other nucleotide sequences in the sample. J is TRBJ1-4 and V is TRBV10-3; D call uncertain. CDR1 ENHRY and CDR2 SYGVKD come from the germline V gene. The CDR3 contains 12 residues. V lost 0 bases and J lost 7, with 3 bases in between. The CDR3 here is CAISESGEKLFF. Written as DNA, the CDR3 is TGTGCCATCAGTGAGTCGGGTGAAAAACTGTTTTTT.

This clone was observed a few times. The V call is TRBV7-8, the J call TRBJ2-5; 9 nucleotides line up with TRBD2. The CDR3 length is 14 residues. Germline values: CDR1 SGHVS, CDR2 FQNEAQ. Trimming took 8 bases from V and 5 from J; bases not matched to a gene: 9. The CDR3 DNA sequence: TGTGCCAGCGATGTGGCGGGAGGGCCGGAGACCCAGTACTTC. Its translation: CASDVAGGPETQYF.

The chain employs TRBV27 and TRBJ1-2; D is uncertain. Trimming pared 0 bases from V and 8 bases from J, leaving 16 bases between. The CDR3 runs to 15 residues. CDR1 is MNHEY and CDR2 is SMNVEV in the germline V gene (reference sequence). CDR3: CASSLSGGMSQGYTF. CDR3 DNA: TGTGCCAGCAGTTTATCGGGCGGTATGAGTCAGGGCTACACCTTC.

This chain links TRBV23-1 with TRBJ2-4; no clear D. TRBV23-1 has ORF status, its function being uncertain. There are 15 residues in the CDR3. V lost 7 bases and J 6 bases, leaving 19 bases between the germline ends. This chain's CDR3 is CASTLPWSVGNIQYF. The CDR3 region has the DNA TGCGCCAGCACCCTACCCTGGAGCGTCGGAAACATTCAGTACTTC.